Presented here are 7 T cell receptor beta chains from one specimen sequenced in a study of T cells after yellow fever vaccination. TCRdb reanalysed the 5' RACE reads using MiXCR and keeps one entry per CDR3 protein. The table shows some 300,000 distinct CDR3 sequences, with around 10% occurring only once. This specimen was CD4+ T cells sorted from PBMCs, taken 5 days after the yellow fever booster vaccination. The receptor set was obtained from a man aged 18-30 years who received the YFV17D yellow fever vaccine.

This clonotype has more than one count but fewer than ten. The V and J genes are TRBV12-3 or TRBV12-4 and TRBJ1-3; no clear D gene. Trimming stripped 5 bases from V and 4 bases from J, with 12 bases between. This CDR3 is 14 amino acids long. The CDR3 protein is CASSRQSNGNTIYF. The CDR3 DNA reads TGTGCCAGCAGTAGGCAAAGCAACGGAAACACCATATATTTT.

The chain links TRBV5-5 to TRBJ1-2; perhaps TRBD1 as D (6 bases). Germline CDR1 reads SGHKS; CDR2 reads YYEKEE (reference sequence). Trimming cost V 0 bases and J 6 bases, with 12 bases left between them. The CDR3 spans 14 residues. The CDR3 sequence is CASSLEWGGDGYTF. Here the CDR3 DNA reads TGTGCCAGCAGCTTGGAGTGGGGGGGCGATGGCTACACCTTC.

The J gene is TRBJ2-5, the V gene TRBV10-3; 12 nucleotides line up with TRBD2. The V and J ends lost 10 bases and 4 bases, in that order; junction bases with no gene match: 7. Germline V lookup: CDR1 ENHRY, CDR2 SYGVKD. CDR3 length equals 14 residues. In nucleotides, the CDR3 is TGTGCCACCGCCCGGGGACTAGCGGGAGAGACCCAGTACTTC. Amino acid sequence: CATARGLAGETQYF.

The V and J genes are TRBV4-3 and TRBJ1-2; unclear D gene. The CDR3 sequence is 15 residues long. The germline CDR1 and CDR2 sequences are LGHNA and YSLEER. The germline V and J ends were trimmed by 1 base and 7 bases, with 16 bases remaining between them. The CDR3 DNA reads TGCGCCAGCAGCCAAGTAGTACGGCGAGTAGGTGGCTACACCTTC. Amino acid sequence: CASSQVVRRVGGYTF.

This sequence joins TRBV5-1 and TRBJ2-5, with TRBD2 matching over 11 bases. Germline V gene data show CDR1 as SGHRS and CDR2 as YFSETQ. V shed 0 bases, J shed 5 bases, and the junction held 12 bases outside the gene matches. This CDR3 is 18 amino acids long. CDR3 amino acids: CASSLGLAGNPGTETQYF. The CDR3 nucleotides read TGCGCCAGCAGCTTGGGACTAGCGGGGAACCCTGGGACGGAGACCCAGTACTTC. The full variable domain, in which reference TRBV5-1 and TRBJ2-5 provide the parts outside the CDR3, is KAGVTQTPRYLIKTRGQQVTLSCSPISGHRSVSWYQQTPGQGLQFLFEYFSETQRNKGNFPGRFSGRQFSNSRSEMNVSTLELGDSALYLCASSLGLAGNPGTETQYFGPGTRLLVL.

This clonotype occurred a few times. This chain uses TRBV11-2 with TRBJ2-6; D call uncertain. Between the trimmed V and J ends, which lost 3 bases and 0 bases, there was a span of 12 bases. Germline V gene lookup returns CDR1 SGHAT and CDR2 FQNNGV. The CDR3 covers 17 residues. This CDR3 is CASSFGVRYSGANVLTF. Here the CDR3 DNA reads TGTGCCAGCAGCTTCGGCGTCCGATACTCTGGGGCCAACGTCCTGACTTTC. The full variable domain, completed using reference TRBV11-2 and TRBJ2-6, is EAGVAQSPRYKIIEKRQSVAFWCNPISGHATLYWYQQILGQGPKLLIQFQNNGVVDDSQLPKDRFSAERLKGVDSTLKIQPAKLEDSAVYLCASSFGVRYSGANVLTFGAGSRLTVL.

This clonotype has more than one count but fewer than ten. This sequence joins TRBV28 and TRBJ1-1, with D uncertain. Germline assignment: CDR1 MDHEN and CDR2 SYDVKM. V lost 7 bases and J lost 5, with 14 bases in between. CDR3 length: 13 amino acids. Written as DNA, the CDR3 is TGTGCCAGCAAGGAGTTCAAGCGGACTGAAGCTTTCTTT. This codes for CASKEFKRTEAFF.